Following are 32 T cell receptor beta chains from one sample sequenced in a study of identical twins. TCRdb itself ran the 5' RACE reads through MiXCR, one entry per CDR3 protein. The table shows roughly 1,500,000 distinct CDR3 sequences, with about 30% occurring only once. The sequencing sample was made of cord blood. These receptors came from a newborn girl in good health.

The DNA for the CDR3 is TGTGCCAGCAGCTTCGTATTGTGGATTTCACCCCTCCACTTT. It is translated as CASSFVLWISPLHF. The chain links TRBV11-2 to TRBJ1-6, with D unresolved. This CDR3 region has 14 residues. CDR1 is SGHAT, CDR2 FQNNGV, per germline. V lost 3 bases and J 9 bases, leaving 12 bases between the germline ends. Full variable domain (missing parts from reference TRBV11-2 and TRBJ1-6): EAGVAQSPRYKIIEKRQSVAFWCNPISGHATLYWYQQILGQGPKLLIQFQNNGVVDDSQLPKDRFSAERLKGVDSTLKIQPAKLEDSAVYLCASSFVLWISPLHFGNGTRLTVT.

Concerning this clonotype itself: One end of the junction varies from germline; a read error may be responsible. The chain recombines TRBV20-1 with TRBJ2-7; D is perhaps TRBD2 (5 bases). The germline gives CDR1 DFQATT, CDR2 SNEGSKA (reference sequence). The CDR3 contains 12 residues. The CDR3 sequence: CGARDLGVLQYF. The CDR3 nucleotides read TGCGGTGCTAGAGATCTGGGAGTTCTGCAGTACTTC.

This clonotype was seen a few times. The gene calls are TRBV4-2 and TRBJ1-2; D perhaps matches TRBD1 (5 bases). The germline V and J ends were trimmed by 0 bases and 8 bases, with 10 bases remaining between them. Per the germline V gene, CDR1 is LGHNA and CDR2 is YNFKEQ. The CDR3 sequence is 13 residues long. CDR3 loop: CASSQEGPGGYTF. The CDR3 DNA reads as TGTGCCAGCAGCCAAGAGGGGCCCGGAGGCTACACCTTC.

The chain is built from TRBV5-4 and TRBJ1-1; maybe TRBD1 (5 bases). This CDR3 contains 13 residues. The germline gives CDR1 SGHNT, CDR2 YYREEE (reference sequence). The V end was cut by 1 base, the J end by 6 bases, with 10 bases between. The DNA of the CDR3 is TGTGCCAGCAGCTTGATCCGGGGCCCTGAAGCTTTCTTT. It is translated as CASSLIRGPEAFF.

The chain has TRBV20-1 and TRBJ2-1, with 9 bases matching TRBD2. The CDR3 spans 14 residues. V was pared by 7 bases and J by 1 base, with 5 bases of the junction left unmatched. Germline loops: CDR1 DFQATT, CDR2 SNEGSKA (reference sequence). CDR3 region: CSDSGGRSYNEQFF. For the CDR3, the DNA is TGCAGTGATAGCGGGGGAAGATCCTACAATGAGCAGTTCTTC.

A few counts support this clonotype. The DNA for the CDR3 is TGTGCCACCAGTGGAGGGGGGAATCAGCCCCAGCATTTT. Protein: CATSGGGNQPQHF. The chain links TRBV24-1 to TRBJ1-5; the D gene is possibly TRBD1 (6 bases). The CDR3 runs 13 residues. V was clipped by 5 bases and J by 4 bases, with 8 bases between them. Germline assignment: CDR1 KGHDR and CDR2 SFDVKD.

DNA of the CDR3: TGCGCCAGCAGCCTTACGACTATAGCAGGGTCGTCGGATACGCAGTATTTT. Encoded protein: CASSLTTIAGSSDTQYF. The chain combines TRBV4-1 with TRBJ2-3, with D possibly being TRBD1 or TRBD2 (5 bases each). The V gene lost 4 bases and the J gene lost 6 bases, with 23 bases spanning the gap. Germline CDR1 MGHRA, CDR2 YSYEKL. This CDR3 is built from 17 residues.

The chain employs TRBV4-1 and TRBJ2-5; 7 bases match TRBD1. CDR3 size: 17 residues. The germline gives CDR1 MGHRA, CDR2 YSYEKL. J lost 3 bases, V lost 4 bases, and 14 bases had no gene match. CDR3 loop: CASSLSRADRSKETQYF. CDR3 bases: TGCGCCAGCAGCCTTTCTAGGGCGGACAGGTCCAAAGAGACCCAGTACTTC.

The rearrangement joins TRBV3-1 to TRBJ2-3; TRBD2 matches 13 bases. This CDR3 spans 18 amino acids. Trimming at V came to 4 bases and at J to 0 bases, leaving 7 bases not matched to a gene. Per germline, CDR1 LGHDT and CDR2 YNNKEL (reference sequence). The CDR3 region is CASSPTSGGATSTDTQYF. The CDR3 DNA sequence: TGTGCCAGCAGCCCCACTAGCGGGGGGGCGACTAGCACAGATACGCAGTATTTT.

This sequence joins TRBV28 and TRBJ2-5; perhaps TRBD2 as D (5 bases). With the DNA end fitting TRBJ2-7 better, the J assignment may be wrong. In germline, CDR1 is MDHEN, CDR2 SYDVKM. The CDR3 loop spans 15 amino acids. The CDR3, as DNA: TGTGCCAGCAGTTTTGACGGGGATTCCCCGGGCGAGCAGTACTTC. Protein product: CASSFDGDSPGEQYF.

This chain links TRBV12-3 or TRBV12-4 with TRBJ2-3; a possible D gene is TRBD2 (5 bases). The CDR3 is made up of 14 amino acids. Trimming took off 6 bases at V and 4 bases at J, with 14 bases between the two ends. CDR3 sequence: CASRQEGRADTQYF. The CDR3 nucleotides read TGTGCCAGCAGACAAGAGGGAAGAGCAGATACGCAGTATTTT.

This clonotype has just one count. A much larger clone lies a single base off, so this may be a read error. V gene TRBV29-1 combines with J gene TRBJ1-2, with 7 bases fitting TRBD1. With 5 bases clipped from V and 6 bases from J, the junction kept 3 bases outside the gene matches. Germline V gene sequence: CDR1 SQVTM, CDR2 ANQGSEA. The CDR3 is 11 residues long. For the CDR3, the DNA is TGCAGCGTTACAGGGGCCCATGGCTACACCTTC. It yields the protein CSVTGAHGYTF.

This clonotype was seen only once. The J gene is TRBJ1-2, the V gene TRBV4-1; unclear D gene. The CDR3 has 12 residues. Germline assignment: CDR1 MGHRA and CDR2 YSYEKL. V was clipped by 0 bases and J by 7 bases, with 6 bases between them. The CDR3 DNA reads TGCGCCAGCAGCCAAGAGTCTGGTGGCTACACCTTC. Protein: CASSQESGGYTF.

V is TRBV7-8 and J is TRBJ2-7; no definite D call. V dropped 2 bases and J dropped 2 bases, with 10 bases sitting between them. This CDR3 is 14 amino acids long. Germline V CDR1 and CDR2: SGHVS, FQNEAQ. CDR3 sequence (DNA): TGTGCCAGCAGCTTAAGCGTCAGGACCTACGAGCAGTACTTC. This translates into CASSLSVRTYEQYF.

This clonotype was counted a few times. The V call is TRBV12-3 or TRBV12-4, the J call TRBJ2-2; 9 bases are a match to TRBD2. The V and J ends lost 5 bases and 7 bases, in that order; junction bases with no gene match: 8. This CDR3 region has 15 residues. CDR3 DNA sequence: TGTGCCAGCAGTCGGGGACTAGCTGGCGGCGGGGAGCTGTTTTTT. Its protein is CASSRGLAGGGELFF.

This clonotype was counted once. The genes are TRBV2 and TRBJ2-7; weak D call: TRBD2 (6 bases). Germline values: CDR1 SNHLY, CDR2 FYNNEI. This CDR3 has 15 amino acids. The V gene lost 10 bases and the J gene lost 0 bases, with 19 bases spanning the gap. The CDR3 reads CATYLPGVSSYEQYF. The CDR3 nucleotides read TGTGCCACTTACCTTCCGGGGGTAAGCTCCTACGAGCAGTACTTC.

This clonotype was detected a few times. The chain combines TRBV18 with TRBJ2-3, with TRBD2 as a possible D gene (5 bases). V was cut by 2 bases and J by 1 base, with 7 bases left in between. The CDR3 has 14 amino acids. Looked up from germline, CDR1 is KGHSH and CDR2 is LQKENI. The CDR3 nucleotides read TGTGCCAGCTCACCAATGGAGGGCACAGATACGCAGTATTTT. Protein product: CASSPMEGTDTQYF.

With respect to this clonotype: The junction shows a germline mismatch at one end, possibly a read error. This chain joins TRBV4-2 and TRBJ2-5; the D is unclear. The CDR3 has 15 amino acids. Germline CDR1 is LGHNA and CDR2 is YNFKEQ. The DNA of the CDR3 is TGTGCAAGCATCCAAAGGGCTGGCGTACAAGAGACCCAGTACTTC. Translating gives CASIQRAGVQETQYF.

CDR3 sequence reads: CASSLGTVTGYTF. The CDR3 DNA is TGTGCCAGCTCACTTGGGACAGTTACTGGCTACACCTTC. This sequence joins TRBV18 and TRBJ1-2, with 7 bases identical to TRBD1. The germline CDR1 and CDR2 sequences are KGHSH and LQKENI. The CDR3 runs 13 residues. The V segment lost 4 bases and the J segment 7 bases; nucleotides outside the gene matches: 6.

The V gene is TRBV5-1, the J gene TRBJ2-1, with D maybe TRBD1 (5 bases). Germline V gene lookup returns CDR1 SGHRS and CDR2 YFSETQ. Trimming cost V 6 bases and J 0 bases, with 13 bases left between them. The CDR3 sequence is 15 residues long. The DNA of the CDR3 is TGCGCCAGCAACGGACAAGGAAGCTCCTACAATGAGCAGTTCTTC. It translates to CASNGQGSSYNEQFF.

The chain uses TRBV27 and TRBJ2-3; 11 nucleotides match TRBD1. V was clipped by 0 bases and J by 2 bases; unmatched bases: 10. Germline assignment: CDR1 MNHEY and CDR2 SMNVEV (reference sequence). The CDR3 is made up of 19 amino acids. The CDR3 region is CASSLSGSRDRGSTDTQYF. DNA of the CDR3: TGTGCCAGCAGTTTATCAGGTTCCCGGGACAGGGGGTCCACAGATACGCAGTATTTT.

A single count supports this clonotype. This chain joins TRBV20-1 and TRBJ2-2, with 13 positions matching TRBD2. J gave up 6 bases and V 1 base, and 5 bases lay outside the gene matches. CDR3 length: 16 amino acids. Germline CDR1 and CDR2: DFQATT and SNEGSKA (reference sequence). The DNA for the CDR3 is TGCAGTGCTAGAGGCGGGACTAGCGGGGCCCCCGGGGAGCTGTTTTTT. Encoded protein: CSARGGTSGAPGELFF.

A few counts support this clonotype. The chain carries TRBV2 and TRBJ2-3; D remains unclear. V lost 3 bases and J 1 base, leaving 14 bases between the germline ends. Germline V gene lookup returns CDR1 SNHLY and CDR2 FYNNEI. CDR3 size: 16 residues. The CDR3 spells CASSDGSFQGTDTQYF. In DNA form, the CDR3 reads TGTGCCAGCAGTGATGGGTCCTTCCAGGGCACAGATACGCAGTATTTT.

There are a few counts of this clonotype. The chain employs TRBV9 and TRBJ2-7; D is ambiguous. The CDR3 is 14 residues long. The germline CDR1 and CDR2 sequences are SGDLS and YYNGEE. Trimming took off 4 bases at V and 0 bases at J, with 11 bases between the two ends. The CDR3 DNA reads as TGTGCCAGCAGCCCCCAGACGGCCTCCTACGAGCAGTACTTC. Translating it yields CASSPQTASYEQYF.

The chain carries TRBV29-1 and TRBJ1-2; no firm D call. In germline, CDR1 is SQVTM, CDR2 ANQGSEA. The ends were cut back, 4 bases at V and 6 bases at J, with 12 bases in the middle. The CDR3 covers 12 residues. Here the CDR3 DNA reads TGCAGCGTTGTATCCGGAGTGGATGGCTACACCTTC. Residues: CSVVSGVDGYTF.

V is TRBV27 and J is TRBJ1-4; D unresolved. The V end lost 5 bases, the J end lost 0 bases, and 19 bases lay between the germline ends. The CDR3 covers 18 residues. Germline CDR1 and CDR2: MNHEY and SMNVEV (reference sequence). The CDR3 is CASSPQNLFRATNEKLFF. The CDR3 nucleotides read TGTGCCAGCAGTCCCCAAAACCTCTTCAGAGCAACTAATGAAAAACTGTTTTTT.

The DNA of the CDR3 is TGTGCCAGCAGTTACCGGCCTAGCGGGTCCTACAATGAGCAGTTCTTC. This sequence encodes CASSYRPSGSYNEQFF. The chain has TRBV6-6 and TRBJ2-1; 8 bases line up with TRBD2. The CDR3 totals 16 residues. V dropped 2 bases and J dropped 1; count of bases not matched to a gene: 4. Germline CDR1 and CDR2: MNHNY and SVGAGI (reference sequence).

The DNA of the CDR3 is TGCAGTGCTCGAAAAGCGGGGGTCTATGGCTACACCTTC. Translation: CSARKAGVYGYTF. The chain joins TRBV20-1 to TRBJ1-2, with TRBD1 as a possible D gene (5 bases). Trimming left V 5 bases short and J 4 bases short, with 14 bases between. In germline, CDR1 is DFQATT, CDR2 SNEGSKA (reference sequence). CDR3 length equals 13 residues.

This clonotype was seen only a few times. A single base separates this from a much larger clone, so it may be a read error. The chain recombines TRBV9 with TRBJ2-3; D not resolved. This CDR3 spans 12 amino acids. The germline V gene encodes CDR1 SGDLS and CDR2 YYNGEE. The CDR3 DNA reads as TGTGCCAGCAGCGGAACCACAGATACGCGGTATTTT. Its translation: CASSGTTDTRYF.

This clonotype turned up a few times. Germline and junction disagree at one end, which may indicate a read error. The chain is built from TRBV18 and TRBJ2-4; D not resolved. Germline assignment: CDR1 KGHSH and CDR2 LQKENI. CDR3 length: 14 residues. CDR3 loop: CAGSPNGAKNIQYF. Here the CDR3 DNA reads TGTGCCGGCTCACCAAACGGAGCCAAAAACATTCAGTACTTC. Full variable domain (outside the CDR3, taken from reference TRBV18 and TRBJ2-4): NAGVMQNPRHLVRRRGQEARLRCSPMKGHSHVYWYRQLPEEGLKFMVYLQKENIIDESGMPKERFSAEFPKEGPSILRIQQVVRGDSAAYFCAGSPNGAKNIQYFGAGTRLSVL.

The J gene is TRBJ1-1, the V gene TRBV6-7, with D hard to call. TRBV6-7 is sorted into the ORF group, with uncertain function. The germline V and J ends were trimmed by 8 bases and 2 bases, with 15 bases remaining between them. The CDR3 consists of 14 residues. The CDR3 is CASETRSLNTEAFF. The DNA for the CDR3 is TGTGCCAGCGAAACACGCTCGTTAAACACTGAAGCTTTCTTT.

Only a few counts were recorded for this clonotype. The chain has TRBV20-1 and TRBJ2-3, with 11 bases aligning to TRBD1. Trimming removed 3 bases from V and 4 bases from J; junction bases left unmatched: 15. This CDR3 is 18 amino acids long. Germline V gene data show CDR1 as DFQATT and CDR2 as SNEGSKA (reference sequence). The CDR3 sequence is CSASGPSEGTGGADTQYF. CDR3 sequence (DNA): TGCAGTGCTAGTGGCCCTAGTGAGGGGACAGGGGGAGCAGATACGCAGTATTTT.